This is a list of T cell receptor beta chains from one sample in a study of T cell responses to AZD1222 COVID-19 vaccine. Profiled with immunoSEQ multiplex PCR; TCRdb holds only in-frame clones, not every one. The sample lists 95,000 to 100,000 clones, approximately 86% occurring once. This specimen was peripheral blood, taken on day 0 of AZD1222 vaccination. These receptors were obtained from an adult in good health. CDR3s include the opening cysteine and the closing phenylalanine or tryptophan. A D gene is named only where the DNA matches it firmly. Not all rows give a size; the values are once, few, many and, for expanded clones, a class.

d_gene	abundance	v_gene	j_gene	CDR3nt	CDR3aa
.	.	TRBV1	TRBJ1-1	TGCACCAGCAGCCAAGATAGAGGGGATCCTAACACTGAAGCTTTCTTT	CTSSQDRGDPNTEAFF
.	.	TRBV5-1	TRBJ2-3	TGCGCCAGCAGCTCTGGGGCCACTAGCACAGATACGCAGTATTTT	CASSSGATSTDTQYF
.	few	TRBV25-1	TRBJ1-1	TGTGCCAGCACCCAGGTGGGCGGCAGGGCTTTCTTT	CASTQVGGRAFF
.	.	TRBV28	TRBJ1-3	TGTGCCAGCAACTCTTGGGCCAGGGCTGGAAACACCATATATTTT	CASNSWARAGNTIYF
.	.	TRBV6-2/TRBV6-3	TRBJ1-5	TGTGCCAGCAGTTACTCGAGGGAAGGGCCCCAGCATTTT	CASSYSREGPQHF
.	.	TRBV28	TRBJ1-2	TGTGCCAGCAGTGGATCCGAGAACACCTATGGCTACACCTTC	CASSGSENTYGYTF
TRBD2	.	TRBV19	TRBJ2-3	TGTGCCAGTAGTACTAGCGGACCGGCTGGAGATACGCAGTATTTT	CASSTSGPAGDTQYF
TRBD1	.	TRBV28	TRBJ2-6	TGTGCCAGCAGTGGAAGGGGGCCGTTCTCTGGGGCCAACGTCCTGACTTTC	CASSGRGPFSGANVLTF
.	.	TRBV27	TRBJ2-5	TGTGCCAGCAGTTGGCAACCTCAAGAGACCCAGTACTTC	CASSWQPQETQYF
.	few	TRBV5-1	TRBJ2-7	TGCGCCAGCAGCTTGGTTGGTAGCGGAAACTACGAGCAGTACTTC	CASSLVGSGNYEQYF
.	.	TRBV28	TRBJ1-3	TGTGCCAGCAGTTTATGGGGGGCGCGGGGAAACACCATATATTTT	CASSLWGARGNTIYF
.	.	TRBV5-4	TRBJ1-2	TGTGCCAGCAGCTTGGCCGGCTATTGGGGGGGTGGCTACACCTTC	CASSLAGYWGGGYTF
TRBD1	.	TRBV7-3	TRBJ2-7	TGTGCCAGCAGCCCCCTCGGACAGGGCTACGAGCAGTACTTC	CASSPLGQGYEQYF
TRBD1	once	TRBV14	TRBJ2-5	TGTGCCAGGGGACCCCCTTGGCGGGACAGGGGGCAGGAAGAGACCCAGTACTTC	CARGPPWRDRGQEETQYF
TRBD2	.	TRBV19	TRBJ2-7	TGTGCCAGTAGTATCTCCCCTAGCGGGATACAGTACGAGCAGTACTTC	CASSISPSGIQYEQYF
TRBD2	once	TRBV28	TRBJ2-5	TGTGCCAGCAGTTCCCTAATTCTAGCGGGAGTGGGTGAGACCCAGTACTTC	CASSSLILAGVGETQYF
TRBD1	.	TRBV27	TRBJ2-1	TGTGCCAGCAGTCCCACTCTGACAGGGGGTTTATCCTACAATGAGCAGTTCTTC	CASSPTLTGGLSYNEQFF
.	.	TRBV10-1	TRBJ1-4	TGCGCCAGCAGCCCCGGGTCACATAATGAAAAACTGTTTTTT	CASSPGSHNEKLFF
.	once	TRBV19	TRBJ1-3	TGTGCCAGTACCATGGAGGCCCCGCACTCTGGAAACACCATATATTTT	CASTMEAPHSGNTIYF
.	.	TRBV25-1	TRBJ1-2	TGTGCCAGCAGTGAATCGGCACTCAGGGGCTACACCTTC	CASSESALRGYTF
.	.	TRBV28	TRBJ2-7	TGTGCCAGCAGTTTGGGGCAGACCTACGAGCAGTACTTC	CASSLGQTYEQYF
.	once	TRBV28	TRBJ1-1	TGTGCCAGCAGTCCCGGTATGTTTGAAGCTTTCTTT	CASSPGMFEAFF
.	.	TRBV7-2	TRBJ1-1	TGTGCCAGCAGCTTAGTTCTGGGGATGGGGACTGAAGCTTTCTTT	CASSLVLGMGTEAFF
TRBD1	.	TRBV6-5	TRBJ2-7	TGTGCCAGCAGGAAGGGACAGGGGGCATCCTACGAGCAGTACTTC	CASRKGQGASYEQYF
.	.	TRBV6-5	TRBJ2-7	TGTGCCAGCAACGGACTCGGAGAGAAGCAGTACTTC	CASNGLGEKQYF
.	few	TRBV11-1	TRBJ1-1	TGTGCCAGCAGCTTTAGGCGAAACACTGAAGCTTTCTTT	CASSFRRNTEAFF
.	.	TRBV7-9	TRBJ1-3	TGTGCCAGCAGCCCGACTTGGGTCTCTGGAAACACCATATATTTT	CASSPTWVSGNTIYF